This is a list of T cell receptor beta chains from one sample in a study of human T cells and chemical hapten exposure. TCRdb reprocessed the RACE reads via MiXCR and lists one record per CDR3 protein. The sample consists of 100,000 or so distinct CDR3 sequences, approximately 36% of them appearing once. The sample in question was whole blood, obtained in connection with sensitization to the hapten diphenylcyclopropenone (DPC). The receptors stem from a man aged 35 to 55 with alopecia areata. Some clones in this sample may be carry-over from other donors' samples. Each CDR3 is given with its conserved first and last residue. The order of the fields is V gene, D gene, J gene, clone size, CDR3 protein, CDR3 DNA. The D gene is left open where the match is weak. Clone size appears in some rows only: once, few, many, or a class for an expanded clone.

>TRBV6-2/TRBV6-3|.|TRBJ2-3|few
CASSYYRNTDTQYF
TGTGCCAGCAGTTACTACAGGAACACAGATACGCAGTATTTT
>TRBV5-6|.|TRBJ1-5|few
CASSLGPGSNQPQHF
TGTGCCAGCAGCTTGGGTCCCGGGAGCAATCAGCCCCAGCATTTT
>TRBV10-3|TRBD2|TRBJ2-1|.
CATSSSGLSFGEQFF
TGTGCCACTTCTTCTAGCGGGTTATCTTTCGGTGAGCAGTTCTTC
>TRBV6-5|.|TRBJ2-3|.
CASSNLRATDTQYF
TGTGCCAGCAGTAACCTCAGGGCCACAGATACGCAGTATTTT
>TRBV6-5|.|TRBJ1-4|few
CASSYRRSNEKLFF
TGTGCCAGCAGTTACCGGCGGAGTAATGAAAAACTGTTTTTT
>TRBV12-3/TRBV12-4|TRBD2|TRBJ2-1|few
CASRPGLAGYNEQFF
TGTGCCAGCAGACCTGGGCTAGCGGGTTACAATGAGCAGTTCTTC
>TRBV11-2|TRBD2|TRBJ2-3|few
CASSLTSRLAGADTQYF
TGTGCCAGCAGCTTAACTTCCCGACTAGCAGGAGCAGATACGCAGTATTTT
>TRBV6-1|.|TRBJ1-6|.
CASSELVPGSFNSPLHF
TGTGCCAGCAGTGAACTCGTTCCGGGCAGCTTTAATTCACCCCTCCACTTT
>TRBV12-3/TRBV12-4|TRBD1|TRBJ2-1|few
CASSRQGANNEQFF
TGTGCCAGCAGTCGACAGGGGGCCAACAATGAGCAGTTCTTC
>TRBV27|TRBD1|TRBJ2-3|.
CASSPRTGDGTDTQYF
TGTGCCAGCAGTCCTAGGACAGGGGATGGCACAGATACGCAGTATTTT
>TRBV11-3|TRBD2|TRBJ2-3|few
CASSLVRLAGRVRSDTQYF
TGTGCCAGCAGCTTAGTCCGACTAGCGGGACGGGTGCGGTCAGATACGCAGTATTTT
>TRBV7-8|TRBD2|TRBJ2-3|few
CASSLASGIADTQYF
TGTGCCAGCAGCTTAGCCAGCGGGATAGCAGATACGCAGTATTTT
>TRBV21-1|.|TRBJ2-3|few
CASSKFQREEGDTQYF
TGTGCCAGCAGCAAATTTCAGCGGGAGGAAGGAGATACGCAGTATTTT
>TRBV19|.|TRBJ1-4|.
CASSKLGAGEKLFF
TGTGCCAGTAGTAAACTGGGGGCGGGTGAAAAACTGTTTTTT
>TRBV6-2/TRBV6-3|.|TRBJ1-1|.
CASSWGVEAFF
TGTGCCAGCAGTTGGGGGGTCGAAGCTTTCTTT
>TRBV29-1|.|TRBJ2-2|.
CSVSREGSRTNTGELFF
TGCAGCGTTTCACGAGAAGGCAGCCGGACGAACACCGGGGAGCTGTTTTTT
>TRBV6-1|.|TRBJ2-5|.
CASGRGQETQYF
TGTGCCAGCGGAAGGGGGCAAGAGACCCAGTACTTC
>TRBV25-1|TRBD1|TRBJ2-7|.
CASDRGYEQYF
TGTGCCAGCGACAGGGGCTACGAGCAGTACTTC
>TRBV25-1|TRBD1|TRBJ2-1|.
CASEGQGAPFF
TGTGCCAGCGAGGGACAGGGGGCTCCGTTCTTC
>TRBV5-6|TRBD2|TRBJ2-3|.
CASNGNGLASTDTQYF
TGTGCCAGCAACGGCAATGGACTAGCTTCCACAGATACGCAGTATTTT
>TRBV13|TRBD2|TRBJ2-3|.
CASSYWVAGFTDTQYF
TGTGCCAGCAGCTACTGGGTAGCGGGATTTACAGATACGCAGTATTTT
>TRBV21-1|.|TRBJ2-5|few
CASSKGQGAAETQYF
TGTGCCAGCAGCAAAGGACAGGGGGCCGCGGAGACCCAGTACTTC
>TRBV6-5|TRBD2|TRBJ2-5|.
CASSYSGAGGPKETQYF
TGTGCCAGCAGTTACTCAGGGGCGGGAGGTCCCAAAGAGACCCAGTACTTC
>TRBV11-2|.|TRBJ2-3|.
CASSLELPKTQYF
TGTGCCAGCAGCTTAGAGCTGCCAAAAACGCAGTATTTT
>TRBV6-5|TRBD2|TRBJ2-3|few
CASTLSGRRTDTQYF
TGTGCCAGCACCCTTAGCGGGAGGCGCACAGATACGCAGTATTTT
>TRBV12-3/TRBV12-4|TRBD2|TRBJ2-6|.
CASTRTSGTSGANVLTF
TGTGCCAGCACCAGGACTAGCGGTACCTCTGGGGCCAACGTCCTGACTTTC
>TRBV6-2/TRBV6-3|.|TRBJ1-5|.
CASSFRNQPQHF
TGTGCCAGCAGTTTCCGGAATCAGCCCCAGCATTTT
>TRBV7-9|.|TRBJ2-1|.
CASSPGYNEQFF
TGTGCCAGCAGCCCAGGGTACAATGAGCAGTTCTTC
>TRBV20-1|TRBD2|TRBJ2-1|.
CSARDSTSGRVYNEQFF
TGCAGTGCTAGAGATTCGACTAGCGGGAGGGTCTACAATGAGCAGTTCTTC
>TRBV7-2|TRBD1|TRBJ1-3|.
CASSSGQGSSSGNTIYF
TGTGCCAGCAGCTCGGGACAGGGGTCCTCCTCTGGAAACACCATATATTTT
>TRBV6-5|.|TRBJ2-1|.
CASSYTAGKGQFF
TGTGCCAGCAGTTACACGGCCGGGAAGGGGCAGTTCTTC
>TRBV6-2/TRBV6-3|TRBD2|TRBJ2-3|.
CASSSGGLSGPPTDTQYF
TGTGCCAGCAGTTCGGGGGGGCTAAGCGGCCCCCCCACGGATACGCAGTATTTT
>TRBV6-5|TRBD2|TRBJ2-1|.
CASSLGTSGIKYNEQFF
TGTGCCAGCAGCCTCGGGACTAGCGGGATTAAGTACAATGAGCAGTTCTTC
>TRBV11-1|.|TRBJ1-1|.
CASSLAQEWTEAFF
TGTGCCAGCAGCTTAGCGCAGGAGTGGACTGAAGCTTTCTTT
>TRBV5-1|.|TRBJ1-5|few
CASSLLSGGQPQHF
TGCGCCAGCAGCTTGCTGTCAGGAGGTCAGCCCCAGCATTTT
>TRBV7-2|TRBD1|TRBJ2-5|.
CASSSPTGGRETQYF
TGTGCCAGCAGCTCCCCCACAGGGGGGAGAGAGACCCAGTACTTC
>TRBV5-1|.|TRBJ2-4|.
CASSLEDIQYF
TGCGCCAGCAGCTTGGAGGACATTCAGTACTTC
>TRBV4-2|TRBD2|TRBJ2-3|few
CASSRGTSGSTDTQYF
TGTGCCAGCAGCCGTGGGACTAGCGGAAGCACAGATACGCAGTATTTT
>TRBV12-3/TRBV12-4|.|TRBJ2-1|.
CASRWRAYNEQFF
TGTGCCAGCAGATGGAGGGCCTACAATGAGCAGTTCTTC
>TRBV6-2/TRBV6-3|.|TRBJ1-1|many
CASSFEGGNTEAFF
TGTGCCAGCAGTTTTGAGGGGGGGAACACTGAAGCTTTCTTT
>TRBV5-1|.|TRBJ2-1|few
CASSLGGLNEQFF
TGCGCCAGCAGCTTGGGGGGTCTCAATGAGCAGTTCTTC
>TRBV28|.|TRBJ1-6|.
CASSLAGGVFDSPLHF
TGTGCCAGCAGTTTGGCAGGTGGAGTATTTGATTCACCCCTCCACTTT
>TRBV7-2|TRBD2|TRBJ2-3|few
CASSPQTSGSDTQYF
TGTGCCAGCAGCCCCCAGACTAGCGGGTCAGATACGCAGTATTTT
>TRBV20-1|.|TRBJ1-2|.
CSARDFRGYGYTF
TGCAGTGCTAGAGATTTCCGGGGCTATGGCTACACCTTC
>TRBV4-1|.|TRBJ2-5|.
CASSQIAQETQYF
TGCGCCAGCAGCCAGATAGCACAAGAGACCCAGTACTTC
>TRBV12-3/TRBV12-4|TRBD2|TRBJ2-2|few
CASSPLRGTGELFF
TGTGCCAGCAGTCCCCTGCGGGGGACCGGGGAGCTGTTTTTT
>TRBV12-3/TRBV12-4|.|TRBJ1-1|few
CASSTPGADTEAFF
TGTGCCAGCAGTACACCAGGAGCCGACACTGAAGCTTTCTTT
>TRBV6-2/TRBV6-3|.|TRBJ1-1|few
CASSPRPRMNTEAFF
TGTGCCAGCAGTCCTCGCCCGCGAATGAACACTGAAGCTTTCTTT
>TRBV7-9|TRBD2|TRBJ2-3|few
CASSSHPVSGSADTQYF
TGTGCCAGCAGCAGTCATCCGGTTAGCGGGAGCGCAGATACGCAGTATTTT
>TRBV29-1|.|TRBJ1-1|few
CSVEFSNTEAFF
TGCAGCGTTGAATTTTCGAACACTGAAGCTTTCTTT
>TRBV7-2|.|TRBJ2-5|.
CASSWLGETQYF
TGTGCCAGCAGCTGGCTCGGAGAGACCCAGTACTTC
>TRBV3-1|TRBD2|TRBJ2-3|few
CASSLRTSGRGDTQYF
TGTGCCAGCAGCCTCCGGACTAGCGGGAGGGGAGATACGCAGTATTTT
>TRBV7-9|.|TRBJ1-2|.
CASSSTRQLYGYTF
TGTGCCAGCAGTTCAACAAGACAGCTATATGGCTACACCTTC
>TRBV28|.|TRBJ2-5|few
CASSPGLAQETQYF
TGTGCCAGCAGTCCGGGGCTAGCTCAAGAGACCCAGTACTTC
>TRBV20-1|.|TRBJ2-5|few
CSARVDLARQETQYF
TGCAGTGCTAGAGTCGATCTCGCCAGGCAAGAGACCCAGTACTTC
>TRBV2|.|TRBJ1-2|.
CASSRQDTYGYTF
TGTGCCAGCAGTAGACAGGATACCTATGGCTACACCTTC
>TRBV2|.|TRBJ2-5|.
CASSVTLGRTQETQYF
TGTGCCAGCAGTGTTACCCTAGGCAGGACCCAAGAGACCCAGTACTTC
>TRBV7-3|.|TRBJ1-5|.
CASSFISGFNGSLDNQPQHF
TGTGCCAGCAGCTTCATATCGGGGTTTAACGGGAGCCTAGACAATCAGCCCCAGCATTTT
>TRBV27|.|TRBJ2-3|few
CASSLYSLRQEGSQYF
TGTGCCAGCAGTTTATATTCCCTAAGACAGGAGGGATCGCAGTATTTT